This TCR beta chain was captured in a study of regulatory T cells in long-lasting Graves disease. Time point indicated: newly diagnosed GD, antithyroid drugs for less than 3 months. The TCR library was made from RNA extracted from PBMCs. Relying on iRepertoire HTBI primers and Arm-PCR of CDR3 regions, the team built TCR beta libraries. TCRdb itself ran the multiplex PCR reads through MiXCR, one entry per CDR3 protein. The sample records about 540,000 distinct CDR3 sequences, approximately 12% being singletons. This clonotype was picked up many times. These same data were also listed under a study on T cells in Graves' hyperthyroidism and ophthalmopathy.

Here the sequenced sample was peripheral blood mononuclear cells (PBMCs), taken at new diagnosis, from a patient treated with antithyroid drugs. The sequence came from a man aged 25-40 years with Graves disease.

The CDR3 bases are TGTGCCAGCAATGAGATCGCGAACACCGGGGAGCTGTTTTTT. It is translated as CASNEIANTGELFF. The chain uses TRBV14 and TRBJ2-2; no clear D gene. Trimming took off 7 bases at V and 0 bases at J, with 9 bases between the two ends. This CDR3 spans 14 amino acids. CDR1 is SGHDN, CDR2 FVKESK, per germline. Supplemented by reference TRBV14 and TRBJ2-2, the full variable domain reads EAGVTQFPSHSVIEKGQTVTLRCDPISGHDNLYWYRRVMGKEIKFLLHFVKESKQDESGMPNNRFLAERTGGTYSTLKVQPAELEDSGVYFCASNEIANTGELFFGEGSRLTVL.